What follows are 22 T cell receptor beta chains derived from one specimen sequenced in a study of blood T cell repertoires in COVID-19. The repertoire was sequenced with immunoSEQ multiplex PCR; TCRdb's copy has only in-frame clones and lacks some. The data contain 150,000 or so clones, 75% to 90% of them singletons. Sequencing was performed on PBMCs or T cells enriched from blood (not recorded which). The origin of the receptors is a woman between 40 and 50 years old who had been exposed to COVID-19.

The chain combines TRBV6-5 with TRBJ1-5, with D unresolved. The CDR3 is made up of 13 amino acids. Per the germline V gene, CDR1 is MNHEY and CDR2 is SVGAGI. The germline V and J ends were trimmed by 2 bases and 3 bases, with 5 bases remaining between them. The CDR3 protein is CASSYDSNQPQHF. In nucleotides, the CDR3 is TGTGCCAGCAGTTACGACTCCAATCAGCCCCAGCATTTT.

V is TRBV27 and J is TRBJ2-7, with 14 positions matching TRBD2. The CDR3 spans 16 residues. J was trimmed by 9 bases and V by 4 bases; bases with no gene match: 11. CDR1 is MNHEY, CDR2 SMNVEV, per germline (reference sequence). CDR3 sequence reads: CASSSPGTSGSIVQYF. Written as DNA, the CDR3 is TGTGCCAGCAGTTCGCCCGGGACTAGCGGGAGTATTGTGCAGTACTTC.

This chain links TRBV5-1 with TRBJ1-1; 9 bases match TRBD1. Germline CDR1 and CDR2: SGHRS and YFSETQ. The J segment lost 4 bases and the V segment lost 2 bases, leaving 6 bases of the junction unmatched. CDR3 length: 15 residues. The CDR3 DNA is TGCGCCAGCAGCTTTACAGGGGGCGCCTTCACTGAAGCTTTCTTT. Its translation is CASSFTGGAFTEAFF.

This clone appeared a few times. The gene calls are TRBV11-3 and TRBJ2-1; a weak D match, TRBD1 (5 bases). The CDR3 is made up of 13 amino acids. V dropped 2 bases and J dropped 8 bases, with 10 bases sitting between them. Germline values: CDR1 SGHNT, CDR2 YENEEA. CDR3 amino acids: CASSLQGIDEQFF. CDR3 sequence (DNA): TGTGCCAGCAGCTTACAGGGTATCGATGAGCAGTTCTTC.

The CDR3 nucleotides are TGTGCCAGTAGTGCTCGGGGGGGAGCGGGAGGGAGAAACAATGAGCAGTTCTTC. Protein: CASSARGGAGGRNNEQFF. This chain joins TRBV19 and TRBJ2-1, with TRBD2 matching over 10 bases. The CDR3 covers 18 residues. V gave up 5 bases and J gave up 5 bases; unmatched junction bases: 15. Germline lookup yields CDR1 LNHDA and CDR2 SQIVND (reference sequence).

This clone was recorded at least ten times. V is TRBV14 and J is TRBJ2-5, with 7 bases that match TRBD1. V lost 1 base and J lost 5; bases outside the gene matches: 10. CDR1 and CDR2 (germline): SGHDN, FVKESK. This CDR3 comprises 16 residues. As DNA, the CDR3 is TGTGCCAGCAGCCAAGGACCCCCGACAGGGTGGGAGACCCAGTACTTC. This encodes CASSQGPPTGWETQYF.

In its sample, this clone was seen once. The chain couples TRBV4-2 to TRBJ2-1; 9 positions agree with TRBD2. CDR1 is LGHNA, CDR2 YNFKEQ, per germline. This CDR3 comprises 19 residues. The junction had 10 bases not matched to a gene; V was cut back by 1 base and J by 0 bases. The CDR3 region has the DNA TGTGCCAGCAGCCAAGCCGGGGGGGGTAGCGGGAGCTCCTACAATGAGCAGTTCTTC. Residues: CASSQAGGGSGSSYNEQFF.

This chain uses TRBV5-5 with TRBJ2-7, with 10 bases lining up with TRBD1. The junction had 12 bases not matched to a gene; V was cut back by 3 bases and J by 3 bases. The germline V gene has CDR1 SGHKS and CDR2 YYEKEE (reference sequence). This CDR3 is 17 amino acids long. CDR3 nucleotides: TGTGCCAGCAGCTCTCCCTGGGGGACAGGGGAATTCTACGAGCAGTACTTC. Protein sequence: CASSSPWGTGEFYEQYF.

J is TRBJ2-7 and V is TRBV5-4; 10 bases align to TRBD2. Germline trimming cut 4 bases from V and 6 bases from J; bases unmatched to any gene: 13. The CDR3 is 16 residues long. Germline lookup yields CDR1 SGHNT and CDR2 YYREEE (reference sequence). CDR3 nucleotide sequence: TGTGCCAGCAGCCAAGTAGCGGGGGGCCCTAAGATCGAGCAGTACTTC. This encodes CASSQVAGGPKIEQYF.

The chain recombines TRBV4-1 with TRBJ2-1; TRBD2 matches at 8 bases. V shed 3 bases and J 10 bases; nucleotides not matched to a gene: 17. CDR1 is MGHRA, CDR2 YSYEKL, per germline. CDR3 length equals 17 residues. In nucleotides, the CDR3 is TGCGCCAGCAGCCAGGTCCATCGGGGGGGCCTATTCTACGAGCAGTTCTTC. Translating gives CASSQVHRGGLFYEQFF.

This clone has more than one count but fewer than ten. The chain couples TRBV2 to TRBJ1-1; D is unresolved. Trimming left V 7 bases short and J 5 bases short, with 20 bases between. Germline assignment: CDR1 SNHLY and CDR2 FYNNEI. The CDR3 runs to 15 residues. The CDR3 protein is CASKEDRASGTEAFF. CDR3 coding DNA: TGTGCCAGCAAGGAGGATCGGGCAAGCGGAACTGAAGCTTTCTTT.

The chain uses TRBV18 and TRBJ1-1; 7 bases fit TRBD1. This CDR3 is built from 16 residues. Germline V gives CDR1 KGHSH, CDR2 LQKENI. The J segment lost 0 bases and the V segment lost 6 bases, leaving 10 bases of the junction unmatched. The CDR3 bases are TGTGCCAGCTCTCGGGACAGAGAGAAACTGAACACTGAAGCTTTCTTT. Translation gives CASSRDREKLNTEAFF.

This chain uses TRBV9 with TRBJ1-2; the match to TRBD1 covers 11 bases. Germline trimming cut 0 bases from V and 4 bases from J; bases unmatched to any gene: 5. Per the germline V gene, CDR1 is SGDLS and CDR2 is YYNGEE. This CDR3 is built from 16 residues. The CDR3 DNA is TGTGCCAGCAGCGTAGGGACAGGGGGCGCAGGCTATGGCTACACCTTC. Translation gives CASSVGTGGAGYGYTF.

CDR3 sequence (DNA): TGTGCCAGCACTCAATTAGGACCGGGGAAGACCCAGTACTTC. Translation: CASTQLGPGKTQYF. The chain recombines TRBV3-1 (or the pseudogene TRBV3-2) with TRBJ2-5; D possibly corresponds to TRBD2 (5 bases). V was clipped by 7 bases and J by 6 bases, with 18 bases between them. Germline CDR1 reads LGHDT; CDR2 reads YNNKEL (reference sequence). CDR3 length: 14 residues.

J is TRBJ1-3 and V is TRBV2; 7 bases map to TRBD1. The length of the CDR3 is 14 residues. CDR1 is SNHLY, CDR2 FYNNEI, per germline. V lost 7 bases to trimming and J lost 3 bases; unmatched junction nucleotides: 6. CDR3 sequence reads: CASIPRGLGNTIYF. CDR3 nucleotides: TGTGCCAGCATCCCAAGGGGGCTTGGAAACACCATATATTTT.

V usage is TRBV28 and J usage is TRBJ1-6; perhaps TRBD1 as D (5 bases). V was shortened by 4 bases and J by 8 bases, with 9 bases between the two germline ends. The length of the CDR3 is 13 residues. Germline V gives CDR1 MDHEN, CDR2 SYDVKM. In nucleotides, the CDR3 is TGTGCCAGCAGTTCCAGGGTTGATTCACCCCTCCACTTT. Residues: CASSSRVDSPLHF.

The CDR3 DNA reads TGTGCCAGCAGCCAAGGGGACTTTAGCGGGAGGACCTACGAGCAGTACTTC. Its translation is CASSQGDFSGRTYEQYF. The J gene is TRBJ2-7, the V gene TRBV3-1 (or the pseudogene TRBV3-2); 10 positions agree with TRBD2. V trimming: 1 base; J trimming: 2 bases; junction bases outside the gene matches: 8. CDR3 length equals 17 residues. CDR1 is LGHDT and CDR2 is YNNKEL in the germline V gene (reference sequence).

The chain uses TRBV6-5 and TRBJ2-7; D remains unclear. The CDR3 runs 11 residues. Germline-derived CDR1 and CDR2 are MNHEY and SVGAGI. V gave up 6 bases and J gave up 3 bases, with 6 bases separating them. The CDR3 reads CASRSIYEQYF. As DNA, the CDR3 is TGTGCCAGCAGGAGTATCTACGAGCAGTACTTC.

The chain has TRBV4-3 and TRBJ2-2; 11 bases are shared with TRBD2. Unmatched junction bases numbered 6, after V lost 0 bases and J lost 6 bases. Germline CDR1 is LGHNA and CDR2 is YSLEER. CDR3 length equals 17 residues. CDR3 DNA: TGCGCCAGCAGCCAAGATATTAGCGGGAGGGGCGCCGGGGAGCTGTTTTTT. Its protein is CASSQDISGRGAGELFF.

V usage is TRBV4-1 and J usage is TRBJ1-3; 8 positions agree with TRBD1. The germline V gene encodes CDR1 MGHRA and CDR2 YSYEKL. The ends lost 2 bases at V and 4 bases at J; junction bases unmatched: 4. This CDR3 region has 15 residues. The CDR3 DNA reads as TGCGCCAGCAGCCAACCGACAGGGGCAGGAAACACCATATATTTT. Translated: CASSQPTGAGNTIYF.

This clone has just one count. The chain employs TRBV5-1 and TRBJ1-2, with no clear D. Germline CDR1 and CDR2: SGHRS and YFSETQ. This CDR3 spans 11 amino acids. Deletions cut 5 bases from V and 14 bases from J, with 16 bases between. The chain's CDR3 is CASSGGISPTF. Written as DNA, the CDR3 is TGCGCCAGCAGTGGCGGCATTAGCCCAACCTTC.

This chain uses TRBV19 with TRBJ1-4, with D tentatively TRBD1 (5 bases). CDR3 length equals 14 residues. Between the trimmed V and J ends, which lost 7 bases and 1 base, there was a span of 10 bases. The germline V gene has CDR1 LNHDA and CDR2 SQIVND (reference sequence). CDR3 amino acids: CASNPGRTNEKLFF. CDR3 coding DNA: TGTGCCAGTAACCCAGGGCGAACTAATGAAAAACTGTTTTTT.